These T cell receptor beta chains were read from a single sample in a study of cytomegalovirus exposure and HLA in healthy donors. TCRdb's table, derived via immunoSEQ multiplex PCR, lists solely in-frame clones and lacks some. Among 200,000 to 250,000 clones listed, approximately 80% were seen once. Sequencing was done on a sample of PBMCs. Every receptor here comes from a man over 45 in good health and CMV-seronegative. Both conserved end residues are part of each CDR3. D genes are given only for firm matches. Clone size appears in some rows only: once, few, many, or a class for an expanded clone.

-	TRBV30	TRBD1	TRBJ1-6	TGTGCCTGGAGTGTTAGGCAGGGGGATTCACCCCTCCACTTT	CAWSVRQGDSPLHF
-	TRBV28	-	TRBJ1-2	TGTGCCAGCACCCCCGGCTATGGCTACACCTTC	CASTPGYGYTF
-	TRBV7-3	TRBD2	TRBJ2-1	TGTGCCAGCAGCCCCGGGACTAGCGGGAGGGCCGATGAGCAGTTCTTC	CASSPGTSGRADEQFF
-	TRBV29-1	-	TRBJ2-1	TGCAGCGTTGTTGGGGGCAAAGGGAATGAGCAGTTCTTC	CSVVGGKGNEQFF
-	TRBV7-8	TRBD1	TRBJ1-5	TGTGCCAGCAGCCTCCGAGGGACAGGGATAGCCTACAATCAGCCCCAGCATTTT	CASSLRGTGIAYNQPQHF
few	TRBV29-1	TRBD1	TRBJ1-5	TGCAGCGTTGGACAGGGCATCAATCAGCCCCAGCATTTT	CSVGQGINQPQHF
-	TRBV28	TRBD1	TRBJ1-2	TGTGCCAGCAGTCTCTGGACAGGGGGAAGTCGTGGCTACACCTTC	CASSLWTGGSRGYTF
-	TRBV4-1	-	TRBJ1-4	TGCGCCAGCAGCCAAGCATCAGGGTATGAAAAACTGTTTTTT	CASSQASGYEKLFF
-	TRBV29-1	TRBD2	TRBJ2-1	TGCAGCGTTGGAGGAGCAGCGGCGGGAGAGATGAATGAGCAGTTCTTC	CSVGGAAAGEMNEQFF
-	TRBV5-5	-	TRBJ2-2	TGTGCCAGCAGCTTGGCCGGGAACACCGGGGAGCTGTTTTTT	CASSLAGNTGELFF
few	TRBV19	-	TRBJ1-5	TGTGCCAGGGCTTCAGTCACGGGGCAGCCCCAGCATTTT	CARASVTGQPQHF
once	TRBV18	TRBD1	TRBJ2-7	TGTGCCAGCTCCCCAGGACAGGCCGGAACCTACGAGCAGTACTTC	CASSPGQAGTYEQYF
-	TRBV27	TRBD2	TRBJ2-1	TGTGCCAGCAGTTTAGTGGGCCTAGCGGACTACAATGAGCAGTTCTTC	CASSLVGLADYNEQFF
-	TRBV6-1	TRBD1	TRBJ1-2	TGTGCCAGCAGTGAAGTCGGGACAGGGGGTTTCTCTAACTATGGCTACACCTTC	CASSEVGTGGFSNYGYTF
-	TRBV9	TRBD2	TRBJ2-3	TGTGCCAGCAGCCCAGAGGGACTAGCGGGAGTGGATACGCAGTATTTT	CASSPEGLAGVDTQYF
-	TRBV5-1	-	TRBJ2-7	TGCGCCAGCAGCTTGCAGAGCGAACTCTCCTACGAGCAGTACTTC	CASSLQSELSYEQYF
-	TRBV7-9	-	TRBJ2-1	TGTGCCAGCGGTCCGATCCGAGACAGTTTCTACAATGAGCAGTTCTTC	CASGPIRDSFYNEQFF
-	TRBV5-4	TRBD1	TRBJ1-2	TGTGCCAGCAGCCTACCCGGGACAGGGGGTGGCTACACCTTC	CASSLPGTGGGYTF
-	TRBV5-1	TRBD1	TRBJ1-2	TGCGCCAGCAGAGTTGGCCTAAACAGGGGCGATTATGGCTACACCTTC	CASRVGLNRGDYGYTF
-	TRBV28	-	TRBJ1-1	TGTGCCAGCAGAGCATTGACAGCGAACACTGAAGCTTTCTTT	CASRALTANTEAFF
-	TRBV5-1	TRBD2	TRBJ2-1	TGCGCCAGCAGCTTGGGACTAGCGGGAGCTAACAATGAGCAGTTCTTC	CASSLGLAGANNEQFF
-	TRBV6-5	TRBD1	TRBJ1-2	TGTGCCAGCAGGGGCAGGGGGAACGACTATGGCTACACCTTC	CASRGRGNDYGYTF
-	TRBV25-1	-	TRBJ1-1	TGTGCCAGTCTCCAAGCGGGCACTGAAGCTTTCTTT	CASLQAGTEAFF
-	TRBV6-5	-	TRBJ2-3	TGTGCCAGCAGTTACTCGAGTTGGAGCACAGATACGCAGTATTTT	CASSYSSWSTDTQYF
-	TRBV5-1	TRBD1	TRBJ1-2	TGCGCCAGCAGTCCTACAGGGGGCGAATCCTATGGCTACACCTTC	CASSPTGGESYGYTF
-	TRBV28	TRBD2	TRBJ2-7	TGTGCCAGCAGTACTCCCGGGACTAGCGGTCTAGCCTACGAGCAGTACTTC	CASSTPGTSGLAYEQYF
-	TRBV6-5	-	TRBJ1-1	TGTGCCGTCCTCTCCAGGGTCACTGAAGCTTTCTTT	CAVLSRVTEAFF
-	TRBV19	TRBD1	TRBJ1-5	TGTGCCAGTAGTATTTACAGGGGGCGCGATCAGCCCCAGCATTTT	CASSIYRGRDQPQHF
-	TRBV9	-	TRBJ2-7	TGTGCCAGCAGCGTGTCCGGGACATGGACCTACGAGCAGTACTTC	CASSVSGTWTYEQYF
-	TRBV28	TRBD1	TRBJ2-5	TGTGCCAGCAGTTTCCTGGGACAGGAGAAAGAGACCCAGTACTTC	CASSFLGQEKETQYF
-	TRBV28	TRBD1	TRBJ1-2	TGTGCCAGCAGAGGACAGGGTTCAAACTATGGCTACACCTTC	CASRGQGSNYGYTF
-	TRBV9	-	TRBJ1-1	TGTGCCAGCTCCGCGTCGAGGCTGAACACCGAAGCTTTCTTT	CASSASRLNTEAFF
-	TRBV28	TRBD2	TRBJ2-7	TGTGCCAGCAGCCGGGGGGGAGGGGACGAGCAGTACTTC	CASSRGGGDEQYF
once	TRBV7-3	TRBD1	TRBJ2-1	TGTGCCAGCAGCTTTGGGGACAGGGCCTACAATGAGCAGTTCTTC	CASSFGDRAYNEQFF
-	TRBV19	-	TRBJ1-5	TGTGCCAGTAGTGGTCAGGGGAACCTTAATCAGCCCCAGCATTTT	CASSGQGNLNQPQHF
-	TRBV9	TRBD1	TRBJ2-3	TGTGCCAGCAGCTCCCGCGGTGGCGGGACAGGGGATACGCAGTATTTT	CASSSRGGGTGDTQYF
once	TRBV29-1	TRBD2	TRBJ2-2	TGCAGCGTCGTACTAGCGGGAGGGCGAACCGGGGAGCTGTTTTTT	CSVVLAGGRTGELFF
-	TRBV6-1	-	TRBJ2-5	TGTGCCAGCAGTGAAGAAGGGGAAAGGCAAGAGACCCAGTACTTC	CASSEEGERQETQYF
-	TRBV19	-	TRBJ2-5	TGTGCCAGTAGTATAACCGGTCCCCAAGAGACCCAGTACTTC	CASSITGPQETQYF
few	TRBV4-2	-	TRBJ1-2	TGTGCCAGCAGCCAAGATGGTGGACAGCCCTCGTCCTTC	CASSQDGGQPSSF
once	TRBV2	TRBD2	TRBJ2-5	TGTGCCAGCAGGCTAGCGGGAGAGACCCAGTACTTC	CASRLAGETQYF
-	TRBV5-1	-	TRBJ2-5	TGCGCCAGCAGAGGAGGTCAGATCACTGGAGAGACCCAGTACTTC	CASRGGQITGETQYF
-	TRBV18	-	TRBJ1-3	TGTGCCAGCTCACCCACTGGAAACACCATATATTTT	CASSPTGNTIYF
-	TRBV14	-	TRBJ2-7	TGTGCCAGCAGCCGCTTGGACAGTTTCTACGAGCAGTACTTC	CASSRLDSFYEQYF
-	TRBV18	-	TRBJ2-1	TGTGCCAGCTCACCACGAGCCGGGAGCAACTACAATGAGCAATTCTTC	CASSPRAGSNYNEQFF